The 6 T cell receptor beta chains reported below all come from one sample, sequenced in a study of tumor-infiltrating lymphocytes in primary liver carcinoma. Taking about 18-32 mg of unsorted bulk tissue, the authors co-extracted RNA and DNA. The template, 500 ng total RNA, yielded TCR beta cDNA made with a constant-region primer. Three nested multiplex PCR rounds, a slightly modified ARM-PCR, produced the libraries for TCR beta. Running nine to ten cycles apiece, the first two PCR rounds relied on TRBV1-TRBV30 forward primers together with a C-beta reverse primer. TCRdb re-called the multiplex PCR reads with MiXCR, one entry per CDR3 protein. This sample has 100,000 or so distinct CDR3 sequences; 80% to 85% occur once, and the top ten carry approximately 20%. The sample comprised liver tumor tissue from sampling region 3. Sample subset: tumor region T3, left-lateral pole. The receptor source for this set is a man aged 40-49 years with primary liver carcinoma and hepatitis B virus infection.

A word on this clonotype: A read error may account for a junction end that differs from germline. The rearrangement joins TRBV11-1 to TRBJ2-2; tentative D call: TRBD1 (5 bases). Per germline, CDR1 SGHAT and CDR2 FQDESV (reference sequence). CDR3 length: 15 amino acids. The DNA of the CDR3 is TGTACCAGCAGCTATACAGGACCTTTCTCCGGCGAGCTGTATTTT. Encoded protein: CTSSYTGPFSGELYF.

J is TRBJ2-3 and V is TRBV10-3, with a weak D call TRBD2 (5 bases). V lost 4 bases and J 8 bases, leaving 16 bases between the germline ends. The V gene's germline CDR1 is ENHRY and CDR2 SYGVKD. This CDR3 is built from 14 residues. As DNA, the CDR3 is TGTGCCATCAGTGTAAGACAAACCCGGGGTACGCAGTATTTT. Its translation is CAISVRQTRGTQYF.

As to this clonotype: One end of the junction is discordant with germline, which a read error may explain. V usage is TRBV4-2 and J usage is TRBJ2-1; 13 nucleotides agree with TRBD2. From germline, CDR1 is LGHNA and CDR2 YNFKEQ. The CDR3 runs to 17 residues. CDR3 residues: CASSQERTSGSTYEQFF. CDR3 DNA sequence: TGTGCCAGCAGCCAAGAAAGGACTAGCGGGAGTACCTATGAGCAGTTTTTC.

Worth noting for this clonotype: This may be a read error, as it is one base from a much larger clone. The chain combines TRBV19 with TRBJ2-1; 9 bases map to TRBD2. This CDR3 has 14 amino acids. Per germline, CDR1 LNHDA and CDR2 SQIVND (reference sequence). The CDR3 DNA is TGTGCCAGTGCGCCGGGACTAGCCTACAGTGAGCAGTTCTTC. Translation gives CASAPGLAYSEQFF.

For this clonotype: At one boundary the junction diverges from the germline segment, which might be a read error. The chain carries TRBV20-1 and TRBJ2-4; weak D call: TRBD2 (5 bases). Germline values: CDR1 DFQATT, CDR2 SNEGSKA (reference sequence). This CDR3 contains 15 residues. This chain's CDR3 is CSAPGVLEGKNILYF. CDR3 DNA: TGCAGTGCCCCCGGGGTTTTAGAGGGCAAAAACATTCTGTACTTC.

With respect to this clonotype: Lacking the conserved final phenylalanine or tryptophan, this CDR3 likely reflects a read error. The gene calls are TRBV30 and TRBJ2-7; perhaps D is TRBD1 or TRBD2 (5 bases each). The CDR3 extends over 15 amino acids. Germline assignment: CDR1 GTSNPN and CDR2 SVGIG (reference sequence). V lost 8 bases, J lost 7 bases, and 27 bases lay in between. For the CDR3, the DNA is TGTGCCAGGACTGTTGACGGCGGCTTGGGGGTGGAGCAGTACCTC. It encodes CARTVDGGLGVEQYL.